The rows below give T cell receptor beta chains drawn from one sample of a study of cytomegalovirus exposure and HLA in healthy donors. Sequencing was performed with immunoSEQ multiplex PCR; in TCRdb, only in-frame clones are kept and a portion is missing. The table includes 55,000 to 65,000 clones, approximately 80% detected once. What was sequenced was PBMCs. Source of these receptors: a woman in her 30s in good health and CMV-seronegative. Each CDR3 is given with its conserved first and last residue. Each record gives: clone size, J gene, V gene, D gene, CDR3 protein, CDR3 DNA. D genes are given only for firm matches. Clone size is shown for a subset of rows, as once, few, many or a class of expanded clone.

once | TRBJ2-1 | TRBV11-3 | TRBD1 | CASSFSWDRGVEQFF | TGTGCCAGCAGCTTCTCCTGGGACAGGGGTGTGGAGCAGTTCTTC
- | TRBJ2-2 | TRBV11-3 | - | CASSPRGSDSRELFF | TGTGCCAGCAGCCCTAGGGGGTCTGACTCCCGGGAGCTGTTTTTT
- | TRBJ1-1 | TRBV13 | TRBD1 | CASSLGDRGRETEAFF | TGTGCCAGCAGCTTAGGGGACAGGGGGCGAGAAACTGAAGCTTTCTTT
- | TRBJ2-3 | TRBV7-2 | TRBD1 | CASSFSGGRGDTQYF | TGTGCCAGCAGCTTCTCAGGGGGCCGGGGAGATACGCAGTATTTT
- | TRBJ2-2 | TRBV11-2 | - | CASSPRDITGELFF | TGTGCCAGCAGCCCTCGAGACATTACCGGGGAGCTGTTTTTT
- | TRBJ2-2 | TRBV7-9 | - | CASSLASNTGELFF | TGTGCCAGCAGCTTAGCAAGCAACACCGGGGAGCTGTTTTTT
once | TRBJ1-1 | TRBV7-8 | TRBD1 | CASSLGTGHTEAFF | TGTGCCAGCAGCTTAGGGACAGGGCACACTGAAGCTTTCTTT
- | TRBJ1-2 | TRBV18 | TRBD1 | CASSPGQGEGDYTF | TGTGCCAGCTCACCAGGACAGGGGGAAGGGGACTACACCTTC
- | TRBJ2-1 | TRBV29-1 | TRBD2 | CSAPGLAGGLDEQFF | TGCAGCGCGCCGGGACTAGCGGGGGGGTTGGATGAGCAGTTCTTC
once | TRBJ1-2 | TRBV7-2 | - | CASSSPRVEKGYTF | TGTGCCAGCAGCTCTCCCCGGGTAGAGAAGGGCTACACCTTC
- | TRBJ2-1 | TRBV9 | TRBD2 | CASSPGTSGVYNEQFF | TGTGCCAGCAGCCCCGGGACTAGCGGGGTCTACAATGAGCAGTTCTTC
- | TRBJ1-2 | TRBV28 | - | CASQRAGIRPNYGYTF | TGTGCCAGCCAGAGAGCGGGGATCCGGCCCAACTATGGCTACACCTTC
- | TRBJ2-3 | TRBV20-1 | - | CSAALENTQYF | TGCAGTGCTGCCCTAGAAAATACGCAGTATTTT